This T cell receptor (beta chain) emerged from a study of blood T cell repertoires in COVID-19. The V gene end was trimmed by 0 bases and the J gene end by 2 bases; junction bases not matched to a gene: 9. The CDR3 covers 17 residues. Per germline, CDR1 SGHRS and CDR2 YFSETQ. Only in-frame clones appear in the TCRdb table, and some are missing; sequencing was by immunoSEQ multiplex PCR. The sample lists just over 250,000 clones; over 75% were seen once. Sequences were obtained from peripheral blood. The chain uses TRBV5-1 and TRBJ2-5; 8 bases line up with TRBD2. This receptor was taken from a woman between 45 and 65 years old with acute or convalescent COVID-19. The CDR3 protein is CASSLVREGLWQETQYF. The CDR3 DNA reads TGCGCCAGCAGCTTGGTCCGGGAGGGCCTATGGCAAGAGACCCAGTACTTC.